These 23 T cell receptor beta chains were all obtained from the same sample, sequenced in a study of siplizumab effects on memory and regulatory T cells. Sequencing was performed with immunoSEQ multiplex PCR; in TCRdb, only in-frame clones are kept and a portion is missing. Here the sample spans about 120,000 clones, roughly 94% being singletons. Sequencing used non-Treg CD4+ T cells sorted from blood. These receptors were obtained from a human donor in good health.

The rearrangement uses TRBV29-1 and TRBJ1-1; 10 bases are a match to TRBD1. Unmatched junction bases numbered 4, after V lost 4 bases and J lost 5 bases. Germline CDR1 SQVTM, CDR2 ANQGSEA. This CDR3 is 13 amino acids long. The CDR3 loop is CSVARDRGTEAFF. The CDR3 DNA sequence: TGCAGCGTTGCACGGGACAGGGGAACTGAAGCTTTCTTT.

The J gene is TRBJ1-4, the V gene TRBV2; 8 nucleotides match TRBD1. This CDR3 is 14 amino acids long. V gave up 7 bases and J gave up 8 bases; unmatched junction bases: 9. The germline V gene has CDR1 SNHLY and CDR2 FYNNEI. The CDR3 DNA reads TGTGCCAGCATTCCCGACAGGGGCAGGGAAAAACTGTTTTTT. Protein product: CASIPDRGREKLFF.

V gene TRBV10-3 combines with J gene TRBJ1-2; 7 bases are shared with TRBD1. The CDR3 is made up of 13 amino acids. Per germline, CDR1 ENHRY and CDR2 SYGVKD. The V segment lost 7 bases and the J segment 4 bases; nucleotides outside the gene matches: 6. The CDR3 here is CAITPDRVYGYTF. DNA of the CDR3: TGTGCCATCACCCCCGACAGGGTCTATGGCTACACCTTC.

The J gene is TRBJ1-3, the V gene TRBV7-2; TRBD1 matches at 7 bases. With 0 bases clipped from V and 0 bases from J, the junction kept 2 bases outside the gene matches. Germline V gene lookup returns CDR1 SGHTA and CDR2 FQGNSA. The length of the CDR3 is 16 residues. CDR3 protein: CASSLAGTASGNTIYF. The CDR3 DNA is TGTGCCAGCAGCTTAGCCGGGACAGCCTCTGGAAACACCATATATTTT.

The chain combines TRBV21-1 with TRBJ1-1; the table gives TRBD1 as D, unverified against the DNA. TRBV21-1 constitutes a pseudogene. The CDR3 has 14 residues. CDR3 bases: TGTGCCAGCGGGGACAGGGCCGTAGGGGCTGAAGCTTTCTTT. Its protein product is CASGDRAVGAEAFF.

This clone was detected once. This rearrangement joins TRBV27 to TRBJ2-2; D gene unclear. Trimming left V 3 bases short and J 8 bases short, with 10 bases between. Germline lookup yields CDR1 MNHEY and CDR2 SMNVEV (reference sequence). This CDR3 is built from 13 residues. For the CDR3, the DNA is TGTGCCAGCAGTTTTAAGGAACAGGGGGAGCTGTTTTTT. It codes for CASSFKEQGELFF.

This rearrangement joins TRBV11-2 to TRBJ2-3, with 8 nucleotides matching TRBD2. The CDR3 extends over 15 amino acids. Germline CDR1 reads SGHAT; CDR2 reads FQNNGV. Germline trimming cut 4 bases from V and 5 bases from J; bases unmatched to any gene: 8. The CDR3 sequence is CASSSRGGAGDTQYF. In DNA form, the CDR3 reads TGTGCCAGCAGCTCCCGGGGGGGCGCGGGAGATACGCAGTATTTT.

The rearrangement uses TRBV5-4 and TRBJ2-2, with D hard to call. The V end lost 4 bases, the J end lost 0 bases, and 10 bases lay between the germline ends. Germline assignment: CDR1 SGHNT and CDR2 YYREEE (reference sequence). The CDR3 contains 15 residues. The CDR3 DNA reads as TGTGCCAGCAGCGAGGCTACCTCGAACACCGGGGAGCTGTTTTTT. Protein: CASSEATSNTGELFF. The complete variable domain, with remaining parts taken from reference TRBV5-4 and TRBJ2-2, reads ETGVTQSPTHLIKTRGQQVTLRCSSQSGHNTVSWYQQALGQGPQFIFQYYREEENGRGNFPPRFSGLQFPNYSSELNVNALELDDSALYLCASSEATSNTGELFFGEGSRLTVL.

In this sample, this clone turned up once. The V call is TRBV19, the J call TRBJ1-4, with unresolved D. V lost 3 bases and J 1 base, leaving 9 bases between the germline ends. Germline V gene lookup returns CDR1 LNHDA and CDR2 SQIVND (reference sequence). The CDR3 runs 15 residues. The CDR3 nucleotides read TGTGCCAGTAGTATTCGGGCAGGAACTAATGAAAAACTGTTTTTT. Protein sequence: CASSIRAGTNEKLFF.

The CDR3, as DNA: TGTGCCAGCAGCCCCCCCGAAAGGGGGGAGACCCAGTACTTC. Residues: CASSPPERGETQYF. The J gene is TRBJ2-5, the V gene TRBV5-4, with TRBD1 as a possible D gene (6 bases). V lost 4 bases, J lost 5 bases, and 15 bases lay in between. This CDR3 spans 14 amino acids. Germline V CDR1 and CDR2: SGHNT, YYREEE (reference sequence). The variable domain in full, with the rest retrieved from reference TRBV5-4 and TRBJ2-5, is ETGVTQSPTHLIKTRGQQVTLRCSSQSGHNTVSWYQQALGQGPQFIFQYYREEENGRGNFPPRFSGLQFPNYSSELNVNALELDDSALYLCASSPPERGETQYFGPGTRLLVL.

The chain couples TRBV10-3 to TRBJ2-7; 8 positions agree with TRBD1. This CDR3 is 13 amino acids long. CDR1 and CDR2 (germline): ENHRY, SYGVKD. Trimming took 8 bases from V and 5 from J; bases not matched to a gene: 8. CDR3 region: CAILETGAHEQYF. For the CDR3, the DNA is TGTGCCATCTTAGAGACAGGGGCCCACGAGCAGTACTTC.

The chain joins TRBV27 to TRBJ2-7; TRBD1 is a possible D gene (6 bases). CDR1 and CDR2 from the germline V gene are MNHEY and SMNVEV (reference sequence). The CDR3 spans 14 residues. The V gene lost 5 bases and the J gene lost 4 bases, with 15 bases spanning the gap. The CDR3 protein is CASSPSGQIYEQYF. CDR3 coding DNA: TGTGCCAGCAGTCCCTCTGGACAGATTTACGAGCAGTACTTC.

This clone is a singleton in its sample. This chain links TRBV18 with TRBJ2-3; 10 bases match TRBD1. CDR1 is KGHSH and CDR2 is LQKENI in the germline V gene. With 6 bases clipped from V and 3 bases from J, the junction kept 6 bases outside the gene matches. The CDR3 sequence is 15 residues long. CDR3 protein: CASSHWDRGTDTQYF. The CDR3 DNA follows: TGTGCCAGCTCCCATTGGGACAGGGGTACAGATACGCAGTATTTT.

This chain uses TRBV18 with TRBJ2-5; 7 positions agree with TRBD2. Germline CDR1 and CDR2: KGHSH and LQKENI. The length of the CDR3 is 13 residues. After removal of 6 bases from V and 3 bases from J, the junction contained 4 bases not matched to a gene. Written as DNA, the CDR3 is TGTGCCAGCTCGCCCGGGACTAAAGAGACCCAGTACTTC. This translates into CASSPGTKETQYF.

The chain has TRBV2 and TRBJ1-1; D gene uncertain. The ends were cut back, 8 bases at V and 8 bases at J, with 15 bases in the middle. CDR3 length equals 12 residues. Germline CDR1 SNHLY, CDR2 FYNNEI. The CDR3 protein is CASVGQESEAFF. For the CDR3, the DNA is TGTGCCAGCGTTGGGCAGGAAAGCGAAGCTTTCTTT.

The V and J genes are TRBV9 and TRBJ2-7, with a possible D match to TRBD2 (5 bases). CDR1 SGDLS and CDR2 YYNGEE come from the germline V gene. Trimming pared 2 bases from V and 6 bases from J, leaving 18 bases between. CDR3 length equals 15 residues. The DNA of the CDR3 is TGTGCCAGCAGCGTTAGCCTCGACGGGGTGTCCGAGCAGTACTTC. Its protein product is CASSVSLDGVSEQYF.

The chain recombines TRBV11-2 with TRBJ2-1, with 11 bases aligning to TRBD2. The J segment lost 0 bases and the V segment lost 1 base, leaving 5 bases of the junction unmatched. Germline assignment: CDR1 SGHAT and CDR2 FQNNGV. The CDR3 runs 18 residues. The CDR3 loop reads CASSLVLAGGLSYNEQFF. CDR3 DNA: TGTGCCAGCAGCTTAGTTCTAGCGGGGGGTCTCTCCTACAATGAGCAGTTCTTC. Combining the CDR3 with reference TRBV11-2 and TRBJ2-1 gives the whole variable domain EAGVAQSPRYKIIEKRQSVAFWCNPISGHATLYWYQQILGQGPKLLIQFQNNGVVDDSQLPKDRFSAERLKGVDSTLKIQPAKLEDSAVYLCASSLVLAGGLSYNEQFFGPGTRLTVL.

This clone has just a few counts. The CDR3 region is CASSIVGGGSGANVLTF. CDR3 nucleotide sequence: TGTGCCAGTAGTATAGTAGGGGGAGGGTCCGGGGCCAACGTCCTGACTTTC. This chain connects TRBV19 to TRBJ2-6; maybe TRBD2 (7 bases). Germline V gives CDR1 LNHDA, CDR2 SQIVND (reference sequence). V dropped 1 base and J dropped 4 bases, with 14 bases sitting between them. The CDR3 totals 17 residues.

The V call is TRBV2, the J call TRBJ1-1; D remains ambiguous. The CDR3 covers 12 residues. With 7 bases removed from V and 7 bases from J, the gap between germline ends came to 13 bases. Looked up from germline, CDR1 is SNHLY and CDR2 is FYNNEI. The CDR3 region is CASTPTGREAFF. The CDR3 region has the DNA TGTGCCAGCACTCCGACTGGCCGTGAAGCTTTCTTT.

V gene TRBV4-1 combines with J gene TRBJ1-1; D gene uncertain. Germline V gene data show CDR1 as MGHRA and CDR2 as YSYEKL. V shed 2 bases and J shed 3 bases, with 10 bases lying between them. The CDR3 consists of 14 residues. The DNA of the CDR3 is TGCGCCAGCAGCCAACCACTATGGGACACTGAAGCTTTCTTT. This sequence encodes CASSQPLWDTEAFF.

This sequence joins TRBV6-9 and TRBJ2-3; 9 nucleotides agree with TRBD2. CDR3 length equals 14 residues. From germline, CDR1 is MNHGY and CDR2 SVAAGI. Trimming at V came to 4 bases and at J to 4 bases, leaving 3 bases not matched to a gene. CDR3 in DNA: TGTGCCAGCAGTTTCCGGACTAGCGCAGATACGCAGTATTTT. This codes for CASSFRTSADTQYF.

Remarks on this clone: Other DNA sequences of this sample code for an identical CDR3. The chain is built from TRBV18 and TRBJ1-4, with no clear D. Germline CDR1 KGHSH, CDR2 LQKENI. Trimming removed 3 bases from V and 2 bases from J, with 4 bases in between. CDR3 size: 13 residues. The CDR3 protein is CASSPGTNEKLFF. The CDR3 region has the DNA TGTGCCAGCTCACCGGGCACTAATGAAAAACTGTTTTTT.

This clone came up once. V gene TRBV11-2 combines with J gene TRBJ1-4; TRBD1 is a possible D gene (5 bases). The CDR3 contains 15 residues. Per the germline V gene, CDR1 is SGHAT and CDR2 is FQNNGV. The V gene lost 5 bases and the J gene lost 3 bases, with 13 bases spanning the gap. Here the CDR3 reads CASSPRRGANEKLFF. CDR3 nucleotide sequence: TGTGCCAGCAGCCCCCGGCGGGGGGCTAATGAAAAACTGTTTTTT.